The clone carrying this T cell receptor beta chain appeared once. What it binds is unknown. This CDR3 has 19 amino acids. The V gene end was trimmed by 1 base and the J gene end by 2 bases; junction bases not matched to a gene: 10. Germline V gene sequence: CDR1 KGHSH, CDR2 LQKENI. Donors were nominally healthy when sampled, though unrecorded immune exposures were likely. This record belongs to a study of cytomegalovirus exposure and HLA in healthy donors. Study-wide results and limits: There were some public TCRs occurring in many donors, but most TCR sequences were rare. Most of the CMV-associated TCR beta chains (in a later analysis) appeared to be HLA-restricted.

PCR primers comprised 60 Vbeta and 13 Jbeta primers. Sequencing was performed with immunoSEQ multiplex PCR; in TCRdb, only in-frame clones are kept and a portion is missing. The profile shows about 180,000 clones, 70% to 90% of them singletons. The chain recombines TRBV18 with TRBJ2-3; 12 bases line up with TRBD2. The sample taken for sequencing was PBMCs. The receptor was isolated from a girl aged 5 to 17 in good health and CMV-seropositive. In DNA, the CDR3 is TGTGCCAGCTCACCACTAACTAGCGGGGGGCCTCGACCCACAGATACGCAGTATTTT. This translates into CASSPLTSGGPRPTDTQYF.